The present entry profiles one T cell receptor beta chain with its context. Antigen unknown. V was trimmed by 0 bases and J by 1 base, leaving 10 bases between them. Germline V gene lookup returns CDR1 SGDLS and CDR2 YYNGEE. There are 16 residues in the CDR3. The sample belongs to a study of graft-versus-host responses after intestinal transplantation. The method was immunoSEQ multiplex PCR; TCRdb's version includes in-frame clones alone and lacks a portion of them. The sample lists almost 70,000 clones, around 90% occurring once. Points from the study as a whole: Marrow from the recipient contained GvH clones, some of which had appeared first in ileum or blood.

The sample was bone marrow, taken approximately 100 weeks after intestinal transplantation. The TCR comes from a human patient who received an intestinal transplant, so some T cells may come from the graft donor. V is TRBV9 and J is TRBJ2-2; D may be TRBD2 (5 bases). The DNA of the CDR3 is TGTGCCAGCAGCGTAGAGCTAGCCCAGAACACCGGGGAGCTGTTTTTT. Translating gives CASSVELAQNTGELFF.